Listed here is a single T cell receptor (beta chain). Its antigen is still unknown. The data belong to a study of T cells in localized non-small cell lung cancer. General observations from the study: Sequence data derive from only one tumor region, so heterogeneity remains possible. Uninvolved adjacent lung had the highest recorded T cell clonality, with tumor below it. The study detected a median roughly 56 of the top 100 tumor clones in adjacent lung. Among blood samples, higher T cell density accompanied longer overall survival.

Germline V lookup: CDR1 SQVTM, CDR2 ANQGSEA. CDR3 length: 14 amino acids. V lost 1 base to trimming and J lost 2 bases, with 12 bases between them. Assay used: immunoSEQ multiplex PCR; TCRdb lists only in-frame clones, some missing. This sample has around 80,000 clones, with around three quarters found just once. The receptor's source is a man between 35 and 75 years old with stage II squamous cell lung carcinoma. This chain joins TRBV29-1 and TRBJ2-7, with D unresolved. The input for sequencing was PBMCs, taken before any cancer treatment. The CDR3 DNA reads TGCAGCGTTGAAGCCGGGTATCCCACCTACGAGCAGTACTTC. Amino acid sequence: CSVEAGYPTYEQYF.